This TCR beta chain emerged from a study of cytomegalovirus exposure and HLA in healthy donors. At the level of the study: Most donors, roughly 82% of over 300 genotyped, fell in the Caucasian-associated ancestry cluster. Notes on the study in general: Within a later analysis, the majority of CMV-associated TCR beta chains appeared HLA-restricted. A missense variant in DCLRE1C was later tied to TCR beta V- and J-gene trimming. TCR beta sequences reportedly predicted most subjects' HLA-A and HLA-B alleles accurately.

This CDR3 is 13 amino acids long. Germline values: CDR1 MDHEN, CDR2 SYDVKM. Losses at the gene ends were 7 bases for V and 5 bases for J; bases not matched to a gene: 4. This clone has a handful of counts. Antigen unknown. In the PCR, 60 Vbeta and 13 Jbeta primers were used. TCRdb's copy holds only in-frame clones and misses some; the assay was immunoSEQ multiplex PCR. The repertoire includes 100,000 to 150,000 clones, around four fifths of them detected once, and approximately 7% sits in the top ten. Sequencing used PBMCs. This sequence joins TRBV28 and TRBJ2-1, with 8 bases matching TRBD1. The clonotype comes from a male donor in good health and CMV-seronegative. This chain's CDR3 is CASTLDRDNEQFF. The CDR3 nucleotides read TGTGCCAGCACCTTGGACAGGGACAATGAGCAGTTCTTC.